This TCR beta chain was identified in a study of T cells expressing NK-cell markers. The overall study: HCMV seropositivity marked most of the eight sequenced donors; one was seronegative. General study points: The study left the HCMV specificity of expanded NKG2C+ T cell clones unresolved.

Regarding this clonotype: Its antigen is currently unknown.

The CDR3 has 15 residues. Germline CDR1 SGHRS, CDR2 YFSETQ. It was by 5'RACE template switching with UMIs that TCR beta cDNA was made. TCRdb reanalyzed the 5' RACE reads and collapses them to one entry per CDR3 protein, without DNA. The sample holds roughly 350,000 distinct CDR3 sequences. The chain has TRBV5-1 and TRBJ2-3. The material sequenced was blood T cells: a sorted CD56 or NKG2C T cell subset, CD4+ or CD8+ T cells, or bulk PBMC T cells (not recorded which). The source of this sequence is a man aged 18 to 69 in good health. The CDR3: CASSSGRVGTDTQYF.